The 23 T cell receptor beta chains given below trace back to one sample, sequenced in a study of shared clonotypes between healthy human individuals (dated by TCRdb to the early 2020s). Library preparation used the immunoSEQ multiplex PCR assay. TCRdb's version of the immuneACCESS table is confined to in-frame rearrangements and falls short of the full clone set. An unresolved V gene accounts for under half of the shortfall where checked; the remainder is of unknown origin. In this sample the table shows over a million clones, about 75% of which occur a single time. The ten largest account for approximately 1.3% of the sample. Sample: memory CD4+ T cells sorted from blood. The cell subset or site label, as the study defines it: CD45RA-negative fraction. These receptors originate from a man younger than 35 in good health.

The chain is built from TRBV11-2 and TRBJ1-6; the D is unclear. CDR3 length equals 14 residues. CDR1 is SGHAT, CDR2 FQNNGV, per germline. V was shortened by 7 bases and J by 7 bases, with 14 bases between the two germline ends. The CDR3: CASTLDTRNSPLHF. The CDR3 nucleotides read TGTGCCAGCACCCTAGACACACGAAATTCACCCCTCCACTTT.

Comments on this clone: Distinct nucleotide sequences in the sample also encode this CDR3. CDR3 residues: CASSLGHNTGELFF. The DNA for the CDR3 is TGTGCCAGCAGCTTGGGGCATAACACCGGGGAGCTGTTTTTT. The chain recombines TRBV11-2 with TRBJ2-2, with D possibly TRBD1 on 5 matching bases. Trimming pared 3 bases from V and 2 bases from J, leaving 7 bases between. Germline CDR1 and CDR2: SGHAT and FQNNGV. The CDR3 totals 14 residues.

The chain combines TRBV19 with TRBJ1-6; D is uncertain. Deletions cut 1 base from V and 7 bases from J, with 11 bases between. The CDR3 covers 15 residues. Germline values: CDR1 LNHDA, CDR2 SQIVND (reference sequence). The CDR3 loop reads CASSIGLYTNSPLHF. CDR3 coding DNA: TGTGCCAGTAGTATAGGACTGTATACCAATTCACCCCTCCACTTT.

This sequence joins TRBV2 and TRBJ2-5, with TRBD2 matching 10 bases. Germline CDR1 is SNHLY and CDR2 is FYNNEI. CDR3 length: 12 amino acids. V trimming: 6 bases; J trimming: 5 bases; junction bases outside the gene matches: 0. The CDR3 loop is CASRLAGETQYF. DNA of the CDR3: TGTGCCAGCAGACTAGCGGGGGAGACCCAGTACTTC.

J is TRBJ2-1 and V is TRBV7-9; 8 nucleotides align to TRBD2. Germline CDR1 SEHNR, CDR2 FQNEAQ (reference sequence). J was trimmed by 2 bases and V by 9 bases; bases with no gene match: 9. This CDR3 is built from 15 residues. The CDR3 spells CASGGLGLAYNEQFF. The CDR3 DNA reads TGTGCCAGTGGTGGACTGGGACTAGCCTACAATGAGCAGTTCTTC.

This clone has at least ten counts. The CDR3 is CASSLREGPAYEQYF. In nucleotides, the CDR3 is TGCGCCAGCAGTCTCCGGGAGGGCCCCGCCTACGAGCAGTACTTC. The V gene is TRBV5-1, the J gene TRBJ2-7; 8 nucleotides line up with TRBD2. CDR1 is SGHRS and CDR2 is YFSETQ in the germline V gene. V lost 5 bases to trimming and J lost 2 bases; unmatched junction nucleotides: 9. The CDR3 runs to 15 residues.

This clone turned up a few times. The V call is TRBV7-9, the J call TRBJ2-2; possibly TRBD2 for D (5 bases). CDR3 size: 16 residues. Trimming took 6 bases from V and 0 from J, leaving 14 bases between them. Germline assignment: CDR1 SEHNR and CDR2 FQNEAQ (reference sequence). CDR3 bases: TGTGCCAGCAGGTTCCTGAGGGCATCGAACACCGGGGAGCTGTTTTTT. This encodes CASRFLRASNTGELFF. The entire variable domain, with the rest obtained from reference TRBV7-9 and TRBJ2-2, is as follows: DTGVSQNPRHKITKRGQNVTFRCDPISEHNRLYWYRQTLGQGPEFLTYFQNEAQLEKSRLLSDRFSAERPKGSFSTLEIQRTEQGDSAMYLCASRFLRASNTGELFFGEGSRLTVL.

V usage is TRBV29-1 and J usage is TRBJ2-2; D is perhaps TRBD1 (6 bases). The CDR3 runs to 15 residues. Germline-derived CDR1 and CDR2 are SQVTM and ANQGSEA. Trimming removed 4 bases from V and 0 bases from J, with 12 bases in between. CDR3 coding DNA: TGCAGCGTTGCCCGGACAGCATCGAACACCGGGGAGCTGTTTTTT. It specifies CSVARTASNTGELFF.

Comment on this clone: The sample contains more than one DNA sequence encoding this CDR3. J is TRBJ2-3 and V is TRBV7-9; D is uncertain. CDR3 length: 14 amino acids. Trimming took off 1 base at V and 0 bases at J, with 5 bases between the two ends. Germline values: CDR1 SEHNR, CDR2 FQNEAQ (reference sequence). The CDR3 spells CASSLGPSTDTQYF. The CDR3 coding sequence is TGTGCCAGCAGCTTAGGACCGAGCACAGATACGCAGTATTTT.

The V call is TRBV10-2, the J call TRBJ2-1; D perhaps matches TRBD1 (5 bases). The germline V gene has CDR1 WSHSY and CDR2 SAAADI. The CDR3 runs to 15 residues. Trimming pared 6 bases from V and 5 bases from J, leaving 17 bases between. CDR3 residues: CASSPPPQGNNEQFF. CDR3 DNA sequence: TGCGCCAGCAGCCCCCCTCCGCAGGGCAACAATGAGCAGTTCTTC.

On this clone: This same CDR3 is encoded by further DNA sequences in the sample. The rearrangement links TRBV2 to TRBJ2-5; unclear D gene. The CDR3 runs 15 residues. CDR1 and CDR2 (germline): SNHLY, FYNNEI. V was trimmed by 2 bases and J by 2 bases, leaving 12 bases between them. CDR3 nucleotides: TGTGCCAGCAGTGAATTGCGCGGAAGGCAAGAGACCCAGTACTTC. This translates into CASSELRGRQETQYF.

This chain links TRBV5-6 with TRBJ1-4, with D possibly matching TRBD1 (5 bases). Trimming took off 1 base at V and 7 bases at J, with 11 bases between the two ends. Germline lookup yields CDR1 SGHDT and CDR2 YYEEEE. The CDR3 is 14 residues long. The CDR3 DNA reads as TGTGCCAGCAGCTTGCCGGGGGGAGGTGAAAAACTGTTTTTT. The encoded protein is CASSLPGGGEKLFF. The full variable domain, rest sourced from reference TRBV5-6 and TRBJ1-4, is DAGVTQSPTHLIKTRGQQVTLRCSPKSGHDTVSWYQQALGQGPQFIFQYYEEEERQRGNFPDRFSGHQFPNYSSELNVNALLLGDSALYLCASSLPGGGEKLFFGSGTQLSVL.

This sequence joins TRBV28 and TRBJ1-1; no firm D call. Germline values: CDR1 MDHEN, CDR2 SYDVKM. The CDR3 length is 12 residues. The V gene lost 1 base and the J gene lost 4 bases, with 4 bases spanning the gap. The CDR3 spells CASSLLVTEAFF. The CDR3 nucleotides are TGTGCCAGCAGTTTATTGGTCACTGAAGCTTTCTTT.

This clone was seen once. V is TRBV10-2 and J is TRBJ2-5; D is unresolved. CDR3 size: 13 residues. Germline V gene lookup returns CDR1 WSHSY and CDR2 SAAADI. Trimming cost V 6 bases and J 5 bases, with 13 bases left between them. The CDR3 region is CASRGNSPETQYF. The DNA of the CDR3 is TGCGCCAGCAGGGGAAATAGCCCGGAGACCCAGTACTTC.

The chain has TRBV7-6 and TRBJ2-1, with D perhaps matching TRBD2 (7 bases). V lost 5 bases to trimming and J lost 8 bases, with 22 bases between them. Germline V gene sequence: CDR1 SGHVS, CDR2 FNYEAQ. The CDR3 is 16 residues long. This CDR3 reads CASSPGVPGGADEQFF. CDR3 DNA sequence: TGTGCCAGCAGCCCGGGCGTCCCGGGGGGCGCGGATGAGCAGTTCTTC.

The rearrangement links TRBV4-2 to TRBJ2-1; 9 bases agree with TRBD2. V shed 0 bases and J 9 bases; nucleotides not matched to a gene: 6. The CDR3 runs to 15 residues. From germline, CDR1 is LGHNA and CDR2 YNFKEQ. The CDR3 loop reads CASSQDEASGTEQFF. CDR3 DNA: TGTGCCAGCAGCCAAGATGAGGCTAGCGGGACTGAGCAGTTCTTC.

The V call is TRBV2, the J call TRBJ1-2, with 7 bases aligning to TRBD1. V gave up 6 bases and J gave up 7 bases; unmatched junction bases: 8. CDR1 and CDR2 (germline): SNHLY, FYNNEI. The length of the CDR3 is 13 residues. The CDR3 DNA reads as TGTGCCAGCAGGCAAACAGGGGTGGGTGGCTACACCTTC. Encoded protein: CASRQTGVGGYTF. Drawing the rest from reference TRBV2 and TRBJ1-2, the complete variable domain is EPEVTQTPSHQVTQMGQEVILRCVPISNHLYFYWYRQILGQKVEFLVSFYNNEISEKSEIFDDQFSVERPDGSNFTLKIRSTKLEDSAMYFCASRQTGVGGYTFGSGTRLTVV.

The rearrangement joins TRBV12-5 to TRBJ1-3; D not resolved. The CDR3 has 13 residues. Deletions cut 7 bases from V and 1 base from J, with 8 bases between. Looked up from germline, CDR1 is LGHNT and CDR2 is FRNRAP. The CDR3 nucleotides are TGTGCTAGTGCCCCTCAGTCTGGAAACACCATATATTTT. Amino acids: CASAPQSGNTIYF.

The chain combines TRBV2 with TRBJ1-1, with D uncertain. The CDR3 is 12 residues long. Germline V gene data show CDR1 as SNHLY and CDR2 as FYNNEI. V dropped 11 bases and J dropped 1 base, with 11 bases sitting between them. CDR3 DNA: TGTGCCTGCCGTGTGTGGAACACTGAAGCTTTCTTT. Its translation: CACRVWNTEAFF.

In DNA, the CDR3 is TGTGCCAGCTCACAGACCTCGGGGGAGGGGATCTCCTATGGCTACACCTTC. This sequence encodes CASSQTSGEGISYGYTF. The V call is TRBV18, the J call TRBJ1-2; maybe TRBD1 (5 bases). Trimming removed 4 bases from V and 4 bases from J, with 22 bases in between. The V gene's germline CDR1 is KGHSH and CDR2 LQKENI. This CDR3 spans 17 amino acids.

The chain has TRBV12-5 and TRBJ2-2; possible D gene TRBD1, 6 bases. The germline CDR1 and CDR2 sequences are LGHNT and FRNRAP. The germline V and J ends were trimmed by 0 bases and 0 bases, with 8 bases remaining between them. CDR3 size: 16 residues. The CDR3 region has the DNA TGTGCTAGTGGTTTGGTCAGGGGACCGAACACCGGGGAGCTGTTTTTT. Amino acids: CASGLVRGPNTGELFF.

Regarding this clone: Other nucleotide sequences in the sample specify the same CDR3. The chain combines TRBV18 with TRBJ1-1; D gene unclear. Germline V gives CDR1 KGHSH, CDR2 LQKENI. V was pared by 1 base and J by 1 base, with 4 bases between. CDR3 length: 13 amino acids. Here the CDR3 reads CASSPQGNTEAFF. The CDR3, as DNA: TGTGCCAGCTCACCACAGGGGAACACTGAAGCTTTCTTT.

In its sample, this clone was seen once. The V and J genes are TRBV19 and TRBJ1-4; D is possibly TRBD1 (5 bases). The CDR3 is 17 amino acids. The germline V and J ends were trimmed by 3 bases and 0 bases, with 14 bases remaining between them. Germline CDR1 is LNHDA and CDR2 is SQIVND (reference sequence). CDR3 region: CASSMGRDSTTNEKLFF. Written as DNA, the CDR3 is TGTGCCAGTAGTATGGGCAGGGATTCTACAACTAATGAAAAACTGTTTTTT.